This entry describes one TCR beta chain. This clonotype was found a few times. Its antigen is still unknown. Base qualities are not recorded, but no much larger clone differs from it by a single base. V sheds 0 bases and J sheds 8 bases, leaving 17 bases between their ends. Sequences SEHNR (CDR1) and FQNEAQ (CDR2) are obtained from the germline V gene (reference sequence). Reading from cysteine to phenylalanine, the CDR3 counts 16 amino acids. Just CDR3 DNA is preserved here, 48 bases in frame from base 1. This entry is derived from a study of blood T cells in healthy people across ages (dated by TCRdb to the mid-2010s). Regarding the complete study: In model experiments, template switching captured about one uniquely barcoded TCR beta cDNA molecule for every two T cells. The study analyzed two additional independent replicas of 1 million unique cDNA reads from the same blood draw for two donors, one aged 18 to 30 and one aged 80 or older. To track age-related changes in TCR beta repertoire diversity, the study relied on deep sequencing normalized with unique cDNA molecular identifiers. The donors were divided into four age groups: young (average roughly 15 years), middle-aged (approximately 39), aged (about 56) and long-lived (about 79). Donors of different ages were randomly distributed across sequencing lanes to avoid experimental bias.

The library was obtained by 5' RACE. Sequencing was carried out with an Illumina HiSeq 2500. The second PCR ran for roughly 7 to 12 cycles and used a J-beta primer mix along with a sample-barcoded 5' primer. A template-switch 5' adaptor carrying 12 random nucleotides introduced a unique molecular identifier onto each TCR beta cDNA molecule. Each sample yielded at least 2.5 million CDR3-containing paired-end reads. All of the RNA was converted into first-strand cDNA using the Mint cDNA synthesis kit, with a TRBC-specific oligonucleotide serving as the primer. Following uracil-DNA glycosylase treatment, a first 18-cycle PCR with universal primers M1SS and BC2_uni_R was performed on all cDNA. Per the original workflow: For normalization, 1 million high-quality reads were randomly selected from each sample, with every read carrying a distinct molecular identifier. Instead of being binned into consensus sequences, reads with shared molecular identifiers were discarded. MiTCR, with a Q25 quality threshold and the strictest error-elimination algorithm, was used for CDR3 identification, clonotype clustering and error correction. Lower-bound total TCR beta diversity was estimated with a nonparametric unseen species model using Euler transformation. TCRdb reworked the public reads: Q25 trimming with fastp, MiXCR clone assembly, productive beta chains retained. When rows share a CDR3 protein, they turn into one entry using the most common DNA and genes. Clone size and V and J calls follow TCRdb, not the original study. The sample records about 970,000 distinct CDR3 sequences, around 54% of which are singletons. Around a fifth of the sample is taken by the ten largest.

The research as a whole found: There was a strong correlation between observed TCR beta diversity and the percentage of naive T cells measured by flow cytometry. Because the CMV infection status of the donors was unknown, age-related changes in expanded clonotypes may potentially have been confounded. Estimates of total diversity from one million sequenced T cells were regarded as lower bounds and underestimates. Observed TCR beta diversity per million T cells fell roughly linearly with age, and a significant reduction was already apparent by age roughly 40. The long-lived group showed more naive CD4+ T cells, fewer expanded clones and increased TCR diversity than the aged group, suggesting age selection. Since profiling was done on bulk unsorted PBMCs, naive and antigen-experienced compartments could not be conclusively compared.

The donors were roughly 38 Caucasian individuals from Russia, aged roughly 6 to 100 years, who were systemically healthy. Each donor gave roughly 9.5 milliliters of peripheral blood, collected into EDTA-treated Vacutainer tubes. Ficoll-Paque density-gradient centrifugation was used to isolate PBMCs, with at least 6 million per sample. Trizol reagent was used to extract total RNA from the PBMCs, yielding at least 5 micrograms per sample. The percentages of naive CD45RAhigh/CD27high T cells were determined by flow cytometry on a PBMC aliquot from every donor. This clonotype originated in a woman aged 55-70 years in good health. The source material was blood. The rearrangement joined TRBV7-9 to TRBJ2-4; the D segment cannot be called with confidence. The nucleotide sequence is TGTGCCAGCAGCTTAGCGAAGACGGCGGTGGTGGACATTCAGTACTTC. This gives the protein CASSLAKTAVVDIQYF. The variable domain in full, with residues beyond the CDR3 obtained from the reference TRBV7-9 and TRBJ2-4 genes, is DTGVSQNPRHKITKRGQNVTFRCDPISEHNRLYWYRQTLGQGPEFLTYFQNEAQLEKSRLLSDRFSAERPKGSFSTLEIQRTEQGDSAMYLCASSLAKTAVVDIQYFGAGTRLSVL.